This T cell receptor (beta chain) stems from a study of shared clonotypes between healthy human individuals. Study-wide context: Donors, aged 18 to 49, were a couple of women and three men. Whole-study results and caveats: The genetic and exposure-history diversity represented was limited by few donors. Clonotype sharing across donors was expected to vary with sequencing depth.

A deep-level run was used for the assay. Here immunoSEQ multiplex PCR was the method, and the copy in TCRdb shows in-frame clones only, minus some. The sample contains 450,000 to 500,000 clones, around 73% of which appear only once. Comments on this clone: Antigen: not known.

This CDR3 comprises 17 residues. Germline V gene lookup returns CDR1 PRHDT and CDR2 FYEKMQ (reference sequence). V was cut by 7 bases and J by 2 bases, with 18 bases left in between. This receptor was obtained from a woman aged 40 to 50 in good health. Some clones in this sample may be carry-over from other donors' samples. Sequencing input: PBMCs. This chain joins TRBV13 and TRBJ2-6, with a tentative D call TRBD1 (6 bases). CDR3 coding DNA: TGTGCCAGCACAGGGGACCGAGAGAAAACTGGGGCCAACGTCCTGACTTTC. Translation: CASTGDREKTGANVLTF.